This T cell receptor (beta chain) was sequenced in a study of long-term antiretroviral therapy in people with HIV. Researchers ran immunoSEQ v3.0 at survey level. The protocol was immunoSEQ multiplex PCR, while the TCRdb copy is restricted to in-frame clones and leaves out a portion. The sample includes roughly 16,000 clones, around 81% of them seen just once. Of note for this clone: The antigen remains unidentified.

Study outcomes and limitations: Across all time points, the repertoire was dominated by clones that expanded before ART.

This CDR3 region has 16 residues. V was trimmed by 4 bases and J by 5 bases, leaving 18 bases between them. Germline V CDR1 and CDR2: SGDLS, YYNGEE. No donor had fewer than one pre-ART PBMC sample or fewer than two post-ART PBMC samples. The clonotype originates from a man younger than 30 with HIV. The rearrangement links TRBV9 to TRBJ2-2; maybe TRBD2 (7 bases). This specimen consisted of unsorted PBMCs, obtained 0.1 years before starting antiretroviral therapy. CDR3 region: CASSPIGGRGTGELFF. CDR3 bases: TGTGCCAGCAGCCCCATCGGGGGGCGAGGGACCGGGGAGCTGTTTTTT.